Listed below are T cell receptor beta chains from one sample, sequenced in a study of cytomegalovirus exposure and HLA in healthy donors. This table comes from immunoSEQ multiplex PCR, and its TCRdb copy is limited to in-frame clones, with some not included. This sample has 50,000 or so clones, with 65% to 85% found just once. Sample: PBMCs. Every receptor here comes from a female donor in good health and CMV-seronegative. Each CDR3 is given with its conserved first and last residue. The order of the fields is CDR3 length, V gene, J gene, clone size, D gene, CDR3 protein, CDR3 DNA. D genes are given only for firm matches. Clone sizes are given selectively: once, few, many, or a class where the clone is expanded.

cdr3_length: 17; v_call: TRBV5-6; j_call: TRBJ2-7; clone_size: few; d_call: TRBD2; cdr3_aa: CASSIGLAGRSSYEQYF; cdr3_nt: TGTGCCAGCAGCATTGGACTAGCGGGCCGTAGCTCCTACGAGCAGTACTTC
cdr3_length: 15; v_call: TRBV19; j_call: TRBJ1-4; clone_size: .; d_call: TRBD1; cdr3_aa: CATSSWGTGDEKLFF; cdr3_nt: TGTGCCACCTCTAGTTGGGGGACAGGGGATGAAAAACTGTTTTTT
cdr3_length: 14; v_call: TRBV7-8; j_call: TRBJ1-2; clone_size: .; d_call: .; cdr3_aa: CASSLESAGYGYTF; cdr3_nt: TGTGCCAGCAGCTTAGAATCGGCAGGCTATGGCTACACCTTC
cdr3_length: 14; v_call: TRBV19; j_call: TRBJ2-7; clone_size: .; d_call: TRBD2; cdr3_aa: CASSIGLAGTEQYF; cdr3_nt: TGTGCCAGTAGTATTGGGCTAGCGGGAACCGAGCAGTACTTC
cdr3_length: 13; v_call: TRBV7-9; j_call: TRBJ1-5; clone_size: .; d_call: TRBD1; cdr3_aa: CASSGQGGQPQHF; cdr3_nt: TGTGCCAGCAGCGGACAGGGAGGACAGCCCCAGCATTTT
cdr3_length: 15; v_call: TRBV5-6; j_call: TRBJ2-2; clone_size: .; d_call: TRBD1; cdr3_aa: CASSYGTGNTGELFF; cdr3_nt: TGTGCCAGCAGCTACGGGACAGGGAACACCGGGGAGCTGTTTTTT
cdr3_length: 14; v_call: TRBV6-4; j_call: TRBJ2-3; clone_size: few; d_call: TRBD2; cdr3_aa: CASSETSGTDTQYF; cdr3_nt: TGTGCCAGCAGTGAGACTAGCGGGACAGATACGCAGTATTTT
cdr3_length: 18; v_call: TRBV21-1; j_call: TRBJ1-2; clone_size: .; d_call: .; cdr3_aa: CASSPSDASGISNYGYTF; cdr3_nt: TGTGCCAGCAGCCCCAGTGATGCGTCCGGGATCTCTAACTATGGCTACACCTTC
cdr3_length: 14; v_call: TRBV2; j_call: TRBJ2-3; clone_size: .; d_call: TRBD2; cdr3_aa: CASNWEGPSNTQYF; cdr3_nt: TGTGCCAGCAATTGGGAGGGGCCCTCGAATACGCAGTATTTT
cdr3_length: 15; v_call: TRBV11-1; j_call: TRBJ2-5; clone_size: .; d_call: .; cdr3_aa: CASSPRTNPQETQYF; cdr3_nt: TGTGCCAGCAGCCCCAGGACTAACCCTCAAGAGACCCAGTACTTC
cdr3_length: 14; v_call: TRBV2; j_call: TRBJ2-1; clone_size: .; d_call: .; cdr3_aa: CASSEAWSYNEQFF; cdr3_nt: TGTGCCAGCAGTGAAGCCTGGAGTTACAATGAGCAGTTCTTC